The source of this TCR beta chain is a study of siplizumab effects on memory and regulatory T cells. Study observations and caveats: Memory cells that were CD4+ and unstimulated gave rise to alloreactive sequences, which siplizumab significantly reduced.

With respect to this clone: Antigen unknown.

The repertoire was sequenced with immunoSEQ multiplex PCR; TCRdb's copy has only in-frame clones and lacks some. In the table there are around 82,000 clones, 93% of which are singletons. The trim removed 7 bases at V and 4 bases at J, leaving 7 bases unmatched. From germline, CDR1 is MNHNY and CDR2 SVGAGI (reference sequence). The CDR3 spans 15 residues. The sample comprised CD8+ T cells sorted from blood. The source of this sequence is a human donor in good health. The chain carries TRBV6-6 and TRBJ1-1, with 12 positions matching TRBD1. CDR3 loop: CASTEGTGGITEAFF. CDR3 sequence (DNA): TGTGCCAGCACCGAAGGGACAGGGGGCATCACTGAAGCTTTCTTT.